This TCR beta chain comes out of a study of regulatory T cells in long-lasting Graves disease. Study as a whole: Less than 3 months of antithyroid drugs had been taken by newly diagnosed Graves' patients.

Described time point: newly diagnosed GD, antithyroid drugs for less than 3 months. After RNA was extracted from PBMCs, the TCR library was made from it. Graves' disease diagnosis used American Thyroid Association guidelines. Construction of TCR beta libraries relied on iRepertoire HTBI primers and on Arm-PCR targeting CDR3 regions. Authors' processing steps: Samples revealed under 65 TRBV and approximately 15 TRBJ segments. Using its own MiXCR run on the multiplex PCR reads, TCRdb lists one record per CDR3 protein. The V and J calls were determined by TCRdb, not by the authors. This table holds hundreds of thousands of distinct CDR3 sequences, around 15% found once. This clonotype was observed many times. Germline V gives CDR1 SEHNR, CDR2 FQNEAQ (reference sequence). The length of the CDR3 is 14 residues. With V trimmed by 5 bases and J by 4 bases, 5 bases remained unmatched.

Here the sequenced sample was peripheral blood mononuclear cells (PBMCs), taken at new diagnosis, from a patient treated with antithyroid drugs. This sequence joins TRBV7-9 and TRBJ1-2, with TRBD1 matching over 9 bases. The receptor was isolated from a female donor with Graves disease. The CDR3 region is CASSIGQGTYGYTF. Written as DNA, the CDR3 is TGTGCCAGCAGCATAGGACAGGGGACCTATGGCTACACCTTC.